This TCR beta chain stems from a study of T cell repertoires in ileal Crohn's disease. Study outcomes and limitations: All patients with clonality above 26.8% had endoscopic recurrence. Compared with CD4 T cells, sorted CD8 cells carried more expanded clones.

The germline V gene encodes CDR1 MNHEY and CDR2 SVGAGI. This CDR3 comprises 12 residues. Trimming stripped 10 bases from V and 4 bases from J, with 13 bases between. The repertoire was sequenced with immunoSEQ multiplex PCR; TCRdb's copy has only in-frame clones and lacks some. Here the sample spans about 2,400 clones, around 80% being singletons. With respect to this clone: Its antigen is as yet unknown.

Sample: ileal tissue. This sequence originates from an adult with Crohn's disease. The J gene is TRBJ1-2, the V gene TRBV6-5; maybe TRBD1 (6 bases). The CDR3 sequence: CATLQGGYGYTF. In nucleotides, the CDR3 is TGTGCCACCTTACAGGGTGGCTATGGCTACACCTTC.